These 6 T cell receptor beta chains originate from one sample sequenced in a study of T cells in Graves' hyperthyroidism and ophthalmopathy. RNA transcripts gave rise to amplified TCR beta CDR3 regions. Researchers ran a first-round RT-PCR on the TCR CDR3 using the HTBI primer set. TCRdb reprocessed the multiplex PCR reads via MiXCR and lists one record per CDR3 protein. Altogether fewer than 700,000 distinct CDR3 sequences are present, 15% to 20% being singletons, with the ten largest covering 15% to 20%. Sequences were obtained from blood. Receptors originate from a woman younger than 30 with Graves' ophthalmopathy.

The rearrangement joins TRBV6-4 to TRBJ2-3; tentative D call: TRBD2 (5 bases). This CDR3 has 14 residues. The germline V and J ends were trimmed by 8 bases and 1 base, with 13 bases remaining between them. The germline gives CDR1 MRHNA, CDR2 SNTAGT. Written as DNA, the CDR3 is TGTGCCAGCGGAGGCCGCGCGGGCACAGATACGCAGTATTTT. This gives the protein CASGGRAGTDTQYF.

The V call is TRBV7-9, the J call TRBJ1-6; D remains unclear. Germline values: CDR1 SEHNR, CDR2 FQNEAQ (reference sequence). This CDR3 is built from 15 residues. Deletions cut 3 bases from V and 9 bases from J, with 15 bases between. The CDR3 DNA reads TGTGCCAGCAGCTTGGAGGCTTCGAGTGGTTCACCCCTCCACTTT. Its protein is CASSLEASSGSPLHF.

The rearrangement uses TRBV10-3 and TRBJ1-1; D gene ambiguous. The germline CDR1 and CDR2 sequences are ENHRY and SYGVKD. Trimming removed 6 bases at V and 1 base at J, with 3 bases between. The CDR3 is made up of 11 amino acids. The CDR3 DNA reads TGTGCCATCAGGCAGAACACTGAAGCTTTCTTT. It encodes CAIRQNTEAFF.

CDR3 in amino acids: CSARPEYEQYF. The CDR3 DNA is TGCAGTGCTAGACCGGAATACGAGCAGTACTTC. The rearrangement joins TRBV20-1 to TRBJ2-7, with D unresolved. Trimming stripped 2 bases from V and 4 bases from J, with 6 bases between. The CDR3 totals 11 residues. Germline CDR1 is DFQATT and CDR2 is SNEGSKA (reference sequence).

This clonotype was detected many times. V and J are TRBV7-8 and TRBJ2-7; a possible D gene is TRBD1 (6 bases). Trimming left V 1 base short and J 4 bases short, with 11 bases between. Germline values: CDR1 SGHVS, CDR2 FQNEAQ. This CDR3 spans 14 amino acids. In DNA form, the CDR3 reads TGTGCCAGCAGCTTAGACAGGGCCCAATACGAGCAGTACTTC. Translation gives CASSLDRAQYEQYF. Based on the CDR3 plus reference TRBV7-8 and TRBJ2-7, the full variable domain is GAGVSQSPRYKVAKRGQDVALRCDPISGHVSLFWYQQALGQGPEFLTYFQNEAQLDKSGLPSDRFFAERPEGSVSTLKIQRTQQEDSAVYLCASSLDRAQYEQYFGPGTRLTVT.

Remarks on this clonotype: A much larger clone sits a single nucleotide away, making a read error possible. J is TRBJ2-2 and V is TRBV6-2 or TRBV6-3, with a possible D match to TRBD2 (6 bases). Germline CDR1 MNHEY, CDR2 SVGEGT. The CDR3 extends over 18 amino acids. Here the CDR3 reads CASRAHWGSGQNTGELLF. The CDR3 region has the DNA TGTGCCAGCAGGGCCCATTGGGGGAGCGGGCAAAACACCGGGGAGCTGCTTTTT.